Listed below are T cell receptor beta chains from one sample, sequenced in a study of T cell repertoires in ileal Crohn's disease. Profiling relied on immunoSEQ multiplex PCR, and the TCRdb table lists in-frame clones only, not all of them. The table shows about 62,000 clones, with 85% to 90% occurring only once. The sample taken for sequencing was ileal tissue. These receptors came from an adult with Crohn's disease. CDR3s include the opening cysteine and the closing phenylalanine or tryptophan. A D gene is named only where the DNA matches it firmly. Clone size appears in some rows only: once, few, many, or a class for an expanded clone.

j_call d_call v_call clone_size cdr3_length cdr3_nt cdr3_aa
TRBJ2-4 NA TRBV11-2 few 14 TGTGCCAGCAGCTTAGCTTTAGCCAAAAACATTCAGTACTTC CASSLALAKNIQYF
TRBJ2-1 NA TRBV30 NA 13 TGTGCCTGGAGTGGGGCAGGGGTAGGTGAGCAGTTCTTC CAWSGAGVGEQFF
TRBJ1-2 NA TRBV6-1 NA 14 TGTGCCAGCAGCGAAACCGGGTTGGCCTATGGCTACACCTTC CASSETGLAYGYTF
TRBJ2-3 TRBD2 TRBV5-1 NA 16 TGCGCCAGCAGCTCGCTAACGGGAGGGCCCACAGATACGCAGTATTTT CASSSLTGGPTDTQYF
TRBJ1-2 TRBD1 TRBV6-5 NA 14 TGTGCCACTCTTCCCAGGGGGCAGTACGATGGCTACACCTTC CATLPRGQYDGYTF
TRBJ1-1 NA TRBV6-1 NA 13 TGTGCCAGCAGTCCCGCCGCGGATTACGAAGCTTTCTTT CASSPAADYEAFF
TRBJ1-3 NA TRBV15 few 16 TGTGCCACCAGCAGAGATCAGGGCGTAAGGGGAAACACCATATATTTT CATSRDQGVRGNTIYF
TRBJ1-5 TRBD1 TRBV7-8 NA 16 TGTGCCAGCAGCTTAAGGGCGAGGACAGGGAATCAGCCCCAGCATTTT CASSLRARTGNQPQHF
TRBJ2-5 NA TRBV7-9 NA 13 TGTGCCAGCCGAATGGGGGCCCAAGAGACCCAGTACTTC CASRMGAQETQYF
TRBJ1-5 TRBD1 TRBV30 NA 15 TGTGCCTGGAGTGCCGAGGGGACAGGGGATCAGCCCCAGCATTTT CAWSAEGTGDQPQHF
TRBJ2-1 TRBD2 TRBV7-8 NA 17 TGTGCCAGCAGCTTAAGGGGGCCCGGGACTAGCGGCAATGAGCAGTTCTTC CASSLRGPGTSGNEQFF
TRBJ1-5 TRBD1 TRBV2 NA 14 TGTGCCAGCAGACCCGACAGGGTCAATCAGCCCCAGCATTTT CASRPDRVNQPQHF
TRBJ2-1 TRBD2 TRBV2 NA 15 TGTGCCAGCAGTGATGGAATAGCGGGGGCCGATGAGCAGTTCTTC CASSDGIAGADEQFF
TRBJ2-3 TRBD1 TRBV4-2 NA 17 TGTGCCAGCAGCCAAGATCGCGCAGGGGGCCGCACAGATACGCAGTATTTT CASSQDRAGGRTDTQYF
TRBJ2-2 TRBD1 TRBV11-2 NA 15 TGTGCCAGCAGCTTAGTGGGACAGGACACCGGGGAGCTGTTTTTT CASSLVGQDTGELFF
TRBJ1-1 NA TRBV7-9 NA 13 TGTGCCAGCAGCTTACAGGGGTCCACTGAAGCTTTCTTT CASSLQGSTEAFF
TRBJ1-5 TRBD1 TRBV6-1 NA 15 TGTGCCAGCAGTGATGGACAGGGGGCACGGCAGCCCCAGCATTTT CASSDGQGARQPQHF
TRBJ1-2 NA TRBV5-4 NA 13 TGTGCCAGCTCAAGAGAGGGTAGTTATGGCTACACCTTC CASSREGSYGYTF
TRBJ2-4 NA TRBV9 NA 17 TGTGCCAGCAGCTCAACCCCGACAGACATAGCCAAAAACATTCAGTACTTC CASSSTPTDIAKNIQYF
TRBJ2-1 NA TRBV15 once 17 TGTGCCACCAGCAGAGAAGGTCCTAGCTCTGACTACAATGAGCAGTTCTTC CATSREGPSSDYNEQFF
TRBJ1-2 NA TRBV11-3 NA 13 TGTGCCAGCAGCTTAGGAGGAGCGGATGGCTACACCTTC CASSLGGADGYTF
TRBJ1-2 NA TRBV5-1 NA 17 TGCGCCAGCAGCCCGGAGGACGGTGGAAGAAATGGAGATGGCTACACCTTC CASSPEDGGRNGDGYTF
TRBJ2-1 NA TRBV4-2 NA 15 TGTGCCAGCAGCCAAGGACAGGGTGGGACTGGGGAGCAGTTCTTC CASSQGQGGTGEQFF
TRBJ2-2 NA TRBV5-6 NA 14 TGTGCCAGCAGCTTTTTAAGAGGCACCGGGGAGCTGTTTTTT CASSFLRGTGELFF
TRBJ2-1 NA TRBV7-2 NA 12 TGTGCCAGCAGCTTAGACGGCAATGAGCAGTTCTTC CASSLDGNEQFF
TRBJ2-4 NA TRBV29-1 NA 13 TGCAGCGTTTGTTATGGGTTCGGGACACTTCAGTACTTC CSVCYGFGTLQYF
TRBJ1-5 NA TRBV7-8 NA 18 TGTGCCAGCAGCTTAAAAAAACGAGGGACCAGGGGCGGTCAGCCCCAGCATTTT CASSLKKRGTRGGQPQHF
TRBJ1-2 NA TRBV5-1 NA 14 TGCGCCAGCAGCATGAGCGGGGAAACTTATGGCTACACCTTC CASSMSGETYGYTF
TRBJ1-2 NA TRBV18 NA 13 TGTGCCAGCTCACCAACGGGGGTGAATGGCTACACCTTC CASSPTGVNGYTF
TRBJ2-1 NA TRBV5-4 few 12 TGTGCCAGCAGCTCCTCAGGGGATGAGCAGTTCTTC CASSSSGDEQFF
TRBJ1-2 NA TRBV2 once 14 TGTGCCAGCAGAAGAGAGGGGGGGAACTATGGCTACACCTTC CASRREGGNYGYTF
TRBJ2-1 TRBD1 TRBV5-5 NA 16 TGTGCCAGCAGCTTTGTATGGGACAGGGCTCGCGATGAGCAGTTCTTC CASSFVWDRARDEQFF
TRBJ1-2 TRBD1 TRBV5-4 NA 13 TGTGCCAGCACCTGGGACAGCCGATTCGGCTACACCTTC CASTWDSRFGYTF
TRBJ1-1 NA TRBV5-1 once 16 TGCGCCAGCAGTCTCTTACCCCAGACCGAAGGGGGTGAAGCTTTCTTT CASSLLPQTEGGEAFF
TRBJ1-4 NA TRBV6-6 once 16 TGTGCCAGCAGTTACTCGAAGGGGGGGTTGGATGAAAAACTGTTTTTT CASSYSKGGLDEKLFF
TRBJ1-2 NA TRBV6-6 NA 16 TGTGCCAGCACGGCACAGCTAAACATTCCAAACTATGGCTACACCTTC CASTAQLNIPNYGYTF
TRBJ2-5 NA TRBV15 NA 14 TGTGCCACCAGCAGGGAGGGGGCTGGGGAGACCCAGTACTTC CATSREGAGETQYF
TRBJ2-5 NA TRBV9 NA 16 TGTGCCAGCAGCCCCCTGGACAGCGTGCGGGAAGAGACCCAGTACTTC CASSPLDSVREETQYF
TRBJ1-1 NA TRBV29-1 once 12 TGCAGCGTCTCCACCCGAGGCACTGAAGCTTTCTTT CSVSTRGTEAFF
TRBJ2-5 TRBD1 TRBV13 NA 15 TGTGCCAGCAGCTCGGGACAGGGGATTCAAGAGACCCAGTACTTC CASSSGQGIQETQYF
TRBJ2-5 NA TRBV6-1 NA 14 TGTGCCAGCAGTGAAGGTTCGGGGACTCACCCCCAGTACTTC CASSEGSGTHPQYF
TRBJ1-1 NA TRBV5-1 once 13 TGCGCCAGCAGCTTGACTCCGAACACTGAAGCTTTCTTT CASSLTPNTEAFF
TRBJ1-5 TRBD1 TRBV30 NA 14 TGTGCCTGGAGCCCGGGACAGAGGAATCAGCCCCAGCATTTT CAWSPGQRNQPQHF
TRBJ1-1 NA TRBV2 once 14 TGTGCCAGCGACGTCGGGTCGGTGAACACTGAAGCTTTCTTT CASDVGSVNTEAFF
TRBJ1-2 NA TRBV30 NA 13 TGTGCCTGGAGGTCAGGGGTTTGGAGTGGCTACACCTTC CAWRSGVWSGYTF
TRBJ1-2 NA TRBV19 NA 14 TGTGCCACCACCAGGACATGGAATACCTTCGGCTACACCTTC CATTRTWNTFGYTF
TRBJ2-1 NA TRBV5-6 NA 15 TGTGCCAGCAGCTCCGGGAGCGGGTATTTCAATGAGCAGTTCTTC CASSSGSGYFNEQFF
TRBJ1-5 NA TRBV5-6 NA 16 TGTGCCAGCAGCCGAACGTTTGGAGGAAGCAATCAGCCCCAGCATTTT CASSRTFGGSNQPQHF
TRBJ1-1 NA TRBV5-6 NA 14 TGTGCCAGCAGCACCCTGGACAGCAGAGTTGAAGCTTTCTTT CASSTLDSRVEAFF
TRBJ1-1 NA TRBV5-4 NA 12 TGTGCCAGCAGTAGAGGACAGCTCGAAGCTTTCTTT CASSRGQLEAFF
TRBJ2-5 TRBD2 TRBV27 NA 15 TGTGCCAGCAGTTTCCAGCGGGGGGGCGCCGAGACCCAGTACTTC CASSFQRGGAETQYF
TRBJ1-2 NA TRBV6-5 NA 12 TGTGCCAGCAGTTTGGGGGGGTATGGCTACACCTTC CASSLGGYGYTF